Sequencing of this TCR beta chain was carried out in a study of post-analysis software for immune sequencing data. There are a few counts of this clonotype. Its antigen is still unknown. Overall study results and limits: Patients had higher frequencies than controls of five TRBV segments, including TRBV5-6, TRBV5-1 and TRBV20-1.

The CDR3 is made up of 14 amino acids. The germline V and J ends were trimmed by 2 bases and 7 bases, with 14 bases remaining between them. Germline lookup yields CDR1 MNHEY and CDR2 SMNVEV (reference sequence). Prepared libraries of TCR beta cDNA carried unique molecular identifiers. Using its own MiXCR run on the PCR reads, TCRdb lists one record per CDR3 protein. In the table there are 550,000 to 700,000 distinct CDR3 sequences, 44% of which are singletons. This TCR was sampled from a girl aged 5-17 years with multiple sclerosis. This chain links TRBV27 with TRBJ2-5; D assignment may be TRBD1 or TRBD2 (5 bases each). The source material was blood. The CDR3 protein is CASSLVWPGGTQYF. As DNA, the CDR3 is TGTGCCAGCAGTTTAGTATGGCCTGGGGGGACCCAGTACTTC.